The 23 T cell receptor beta chains in this list originate from one sample, sequenced in a study of Ad26.COV2.S vaccination and SARS-CoV-2 variants. Sequenced by immunoSEQ multiplex PCR; TCRdb stores in-frame clones only, minus some. The table has some 520,000 clones, around 88% seen once; the top ten hold about 13%. Treatment noted: 15 to 20 received Ad26.COV2.S at low or high dose, single or two shots; roughly 5 received placebo; per-sample allocation not given. Collection of samples fell on day 63 after the first vaccine or placebo injection. The specimen comprised peripheral blood, sampled in a trial of Ad26.COV2.S vaccine versus placebo. These receptors all stem from a person between 18 and 65 years old who received the Ad26.COV2.S COVID-19 vaccine or a placebo.

The chain has TRBV29-1 and TRBJ2-6, with D unresolved. The V and J ends lost 1 base and 4 bases respectively, with 8 bases between them. CDR1 is SQVTM and CDR2 is ANQGSEA in the germline V gene. There are 14 residues in the CDR3. The CDR3 DNA reads TGCAGCGTTGAAGGACCGGCCGGGGCCAACGTCCTGACTTTC. Its translation: CSVEGPAGANVLTF.

The rearrangement links TRBV5-4 to TRBJ1-1, with a possible D match to TRBD1 (5 bases). Per germline, CDR1 SGHNT and CDR2 YYREEE (reference sequence). The CDR3 totals 15 residues. Trimming took off 0 bases at V and 4 bases at J, with 13 bases between the two ends. CDR3 region: CASSLAQGRGTEAFF. CDR3 sequence (DNA): TGTGCCAGCAGCTTGGCGCAGGGTAGAGGCACTGAAGCTTTCTTT.

V and J are TRBV7-2 and TRBJ1-1; 7 bases are a match to TRBD1. The CDR3 is 14 residues long. Per the germline V gene, CDR1 is SGHTA and CDR2 is FQGNSA. V trimming: 6 bases; J trimming: 1 base; junction bases outside the gene matches: 5. The CDR3 protein is CASRVTGANTEAFF. The CDR3 bases are TGTGCCAGCAGGGTTACAGGGGCGAACACTGAAGCTTTCTTT.

This clone appeared once. This chain joins TRBV5-1 and TRBJ2-7; D unclear. Trimming pared 4 bases from V and 4 bases from J, leaving 6 bases between. The CDR3 length is 11 residues. Germline assignment: CDR1 SGHRS and CDR2 YFSETQ. This chain's CDR3 is CASSDFYEQYF. CDR3 nucleotides: TGCGCCAGCAGCGATTTTTACGAGCAGTACTTC.

For the CDR3, the DNA is TGTGCCAGCAGCACGAAGGGACAGGGGGCTGGCGGGGAGCTGTTTTTT. As protein: CASSTKGQGAGGELFF. The rearrangement links TRBV9 to TRBJ2-2; the match to TRBD1 covers 12 bases. The CDR3 extends over 16 amino acids. Germline CDR1 reads SGDLS; CDR2 reads YYNGEE. With 4 bases clipped from V and 7 bases from J, the junction kept 8 bases outside the gene matches.

The chain employs TRBV30 and TRBJ1-3; D gene ambiguous. The CDR3 spans 11 residues. Looked up from germline, CDR1 is GTSNPN and CDR2 is SVGIG (reference sequence). V lost 3 bases and J lost 8, with 8 bases in between. CDR3 loop: CAWSARDTIYF. The CDR3 DNA reads TGTGCCTGGAGCGCGAGGGACACCATATATTTT.

The chain has TRBV24-1 and TRBJ1-1; no clear D. The germline V and J ends were trimmed by 4 bases and 1 base, with 6 bases remaining between them. This CDR3 contains 13 residues. CDR1 is KGHDR, CDR2 SFDVKD, per germline. CDR3 DNA: TGTGCCACCAGTGAGGAGCGGAACACTGAAGCTTTCTTT. Protein: CATSEERNTEAFF.

This chain uses TRBV28 with TRBJ1-2; 9 bases align to TRBD1. The CDR3 sequence is 19 residues long. Germline V gives CDR1 MDHEN, CDR2 SYDVKM. With 6 bases clipped from V and 1 base from J, the junction kept 18 bases outside the gene matches. As DNA, the CDR3 is TGTGCCAGCAGAGAGCAATCGTGGTTCGGGACAGGGCATAACTATGGCTACACCTTC. Translating gives CASREQSWFGTGHNYGYTF.

The chain has TRBV7-9 and TRBJ1-2, with 9 bases aligning to TRBD1. In germline, CDR1 is SEHNR, CDR2 FQNEAQ (reference sequence). The CDR3 totals 16 residues. Trimming removed 5 bases from V and 3 bases from J; junction bases left unmatched: 10. The CDR3 sequence is CASSQDYRGRDYGYTF. CDR3 coding DNA: TGTGCCAGCAGCCAAGATTACAGGGGGCGCGACTATGGCTACACCTTC.

The chain recombines TRBV2 with TRBJ2-1, with D hard to call. The CDR3 consists of 10 residues. Germline V gives CDR1 SNHLY, CDR2 FYNNEI. Deletions cut 4 bases from V and 8 bases from J, with 3 bases between. CDR3 coding DNA: TGTGCCAGCAGTGTCGATGAGCAGTTCTTC. Protein product: CASSVDEQFF.

V usage is TRBV6-6 and J usage is TRBJ2-2, with 10 positions matching TRBD2. The CDR3 consists of 17 residues. The V segment lost 6 bases and the J segment 0 bases; nucleotides outside the gene matches: 7. The germline CDR1 and CDR2 sequences are MNHNY and SVGAGI (reference sequence). The CDR3 DNA reads TGTGCCAGCAGCCGAGGGACTAGCGTTGCGAACACCGGGGAGCTGTTTTTT. Amino acids: CASSRGTSVANTGELFF.

The chain uses TRBV11-2 and TRBJ2-1; D is perhaps TRBD1 (6 bases). Trimming shortened V by 4 bases and J by 4 bases, and 8 bases separated the two germline ends. The CDR3 consists of 13 residues. Germline values: CDR1 SGHAT, CDR2 FQNNGV. Here the CDR3 reads CASSSGVYNEQFF. The CDR3 nucleotides read TGTGCCAGCAGCTCAGGGGTTTACAATGAGCAGTTCTTC.

This clone was counted a few times. The V and J genes are TRBV12-3 or TRBV12-4 and TRBJ2-7; TRBD2 might be the D (6 bases). This CDR3 region has 13 residues. V lost 5 bases, J lost 6 bases, and 14 bases lay in between. CDR3 DNA: TGTGCCAGCAGTGTCCGGGACGGGGGCGAGCAGTACTTC. Encoded protein: CASSVRDGGEQYF.

V gene TRBV7-2 combines with J gene TRBJ2-7; 8 bases line up with TRBD2. Trimming at V came to 2 bases and at J to 7 bases, leaving 10 bases not matched to a gene. Per the germline V gene, CDR1 is SGHTA and CDR2 is FQGNSA. The CDR3 loop spans 15 amino acids. CDR3 region: CASSLSEREIPEQYF. CDR3 bases: TGTGCCAGCAGCTTATCGGAGCGGGAGATTCCGGAGCAGTACTTC.

This clone was seen a few times. V gene TRBV29-1 combines with J gene TRBJ1-5; D gene unclear. CDR1 and CDR2 from the germline V gene are SQVTM and ANQGSEA. V was shortened by 4 bases and J by 6 bases, with 13 bases between the two germline ends. The CDR3 extends over 13 amino acids. This chain's CDR3 is CSVGAKGGQPQHF. The DNA for the CDR3 is TGCAGCGTTGGGGCGAAGGGCGGTCAGCCCCAGCATTTT.

This clone has just a few counts. The chain has TRBV7-2 and TRBJ1-2, with 7 bases matching TRBD1. CDR3 length: 13 amino acids. CDR1 is SGHTA and CDR2 is FQGNSA in the germline V gene. Trimming at V came to 5 bases and at J to 8 bases, leaving 8 bases not matched to a gene. The CDR3 spells CASSPGTVQGYTF. As DNA, the CDR3 is TGTGCCAGCAGCCCTGGGACAGTCCAAGGCTACACCTTC.

Turning to this clone: Sequence at one end of the junction differs from germline and may be a read error. The chain joins TRBV11-2 to TRBJ2-1; 11 positions match TRBD2. Germline V gene data show CDR1 as SGHAT and CDR2 as FQNNGV. This CDR3 has 14 amino acids. CDR3 in amino acids: CASRLAGGYNEQFF. The CDR3 nucleotides read TGTGCCAGCAGATTAGCGGGAGGGTACAATGAGCAGTTCTTC.

This clone was recorded only once. The chain recombines TRBV10-3 with TRBJ1-3, with D tentatively TRBD1 (5 bases). Trimming removed 6 bases at V and 3 bases at J, with 9 bases between. The CDR3 loop spans 13 amino acids. CDR1 is ENHRY, CDR2 SYGVKD, per germline. The CDR3 sequence: CAIRGVVGNTIYF. CDR3 sequence (DNA): TGTGCCATCAGAGGGGTGGTTGGAAACACCATATATTTT.

The chain uses TRBV10-3 and TRBJ2-2; weak D call: TRBD2 (6 bases). Trimming left V 6 bases short and J 5 bases short, with 13 bases between. CDR1 ENHRY and CDR2 SYGVKD come from the germline V gene. The CDR3 has 14 amino acids. CDR3 nucleotide sequence: TGTGCCATCAGGGGACCCGGGGGTACCGGGGAGCTGTTTTTT. Its protein is CAIRGPGGTGELFF.

V and J are TRBV10-3 and TRBJ1-3, with a possible D match to TRBD1 (5 bases). CDR3 length: 14 amino acids. V shed 7 bases and J shed 0 bases, with 10 bases lying between them. Germline V gives CDR1 ENHRY, CDR2 SYGVKD. The DNA for the CDR3 is TGTGCCATCAATCAGGGACCCTCTGGAAACACCATATATTTT. Translated: CAINQGPSGNTIYF.

The rearrangement joins TRBV3-1 (or the pseudogene TRBV3-2) to TRBJ1-3; D is undetermined. Per the germline V gene, CDR1 is LGHDT and CDR2 is YNNKEL (reference sequence). The ends were cut back, 1 base at V and 4 bases at J, with 2 bases in the middle. The CDR3 length is 12 residues. The chain's CDR3 is CASSQGGNTIYF. The CDR3 DNA reads as TGTGCCAGCAGCCAAGGGGGAAACACCATATATTTT.

V and J are TRBV7-9 and TRBJ1-1; D gene uncertain. Germline V lookup: CDR1 SEHNR, CDR2 FQNEAQ (reference sequence). The CDR3 has 15 amino acids. Trimming stripped 8 bases from V and 0 bases from J, with 16 bases between. This CDR3 reads CASGTYSIMNTEAFF. CDR3 nucleotides: TGTGCCAGCGGTACATATTCGATAATGAACACTGAAGCTTTCTTT.

The V and J genes are TRBV18 and TRBJ1-3; the match to TRBD1 covers 8 bases. This CDR3 has 17 amino acids. The V gene end was trimmed by 1 base and the J gene end by 0 bases; junction bases not matched to a gene: 5. The germline gives CDR1 KGHSH, CDR2 LQKENI. The CDR3 nucleotides are TGTGCCAGCTCACCACTAGGACAGGGCCACTCTGGAAACACCATATATTTT. Its translation: CASSPLGQGHSGNTIYF.